A single T cell receptor beta chain is shown here with its context. The antigen is unknown. The CDR3 is 17 residues long. Trimming stripped 2 bases from V and 3 bases from J, with 19 bases between. Germline V gene data show CDR1 as SGHAT and CDR2 as FQNNGV. Sample-barcoded 5' priming and a J-beta primer mix drove a second PCR of 7 to 11 cycles. Each of the samples gave a minimum of 2.5 million paired-end reads that contained CDR3. TCRdb processed the 5' RACE reads anew with MiXCR; each CDR3 protein has one entry. The data contain around 1.5 million distinct CDR3 sequences, 42% of them seen just once; the ten biggest clones take up roughly 7.9%. The data derive from a study of blood T cells in healthy people across ages. General study findings and limits: As age increased, TCR beta diversity per million T cells fell in a roughly linear fashion.

This sequence originates from a woman younger than 30 in good health. The chain is built from TRBV11-2 and TRBJ1-1; TRBD1 might be the D (6 bases). Input material: blood. CDR3 sequence: CASSLNSGVIRYTEAFF. In DNA form, the CDR3 reads TGTGCCAGCAGCTTAAACTCAGGGGTTATAAGGTACACTGAAGCTTTCTTT.